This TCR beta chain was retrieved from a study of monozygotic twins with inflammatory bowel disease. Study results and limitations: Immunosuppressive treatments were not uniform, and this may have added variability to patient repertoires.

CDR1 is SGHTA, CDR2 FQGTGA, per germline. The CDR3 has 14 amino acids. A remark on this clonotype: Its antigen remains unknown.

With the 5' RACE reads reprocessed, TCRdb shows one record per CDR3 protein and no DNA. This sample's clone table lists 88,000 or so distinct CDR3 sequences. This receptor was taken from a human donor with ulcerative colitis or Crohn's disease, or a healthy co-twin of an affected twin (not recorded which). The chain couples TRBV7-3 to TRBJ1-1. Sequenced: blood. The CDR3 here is CASSWGPSGTEAFF.